This T cell receptor (beta chain) was identified in a study of cytotoxic CD8 clonotypes in ibrutinib-treated CLL. Looking at the study overall: Within the patient group, around 11 were relapsed/refractory and roughly 15 treatment-naive, and 17 were IGHV unmutated.

Regarding this clone: No antigen is known for it.

Regarding the study as a whole: Clonality increased at ibrutinib response and stayed stable in sustained remission. At progression, however, it fell back toward baseline. Baseline clonality, above age-matched healthy donor levels, tracked circulating CD8+ T-cell counts. Patients with sustained remission and those progressing were sampled at differing times.

Germline V gene lookup returns CDR1 LNHDA and CDR2 SQIVND (reference sequence). CDR3 length equals 14 residues. Losses at the gene ends were 6 bases for V and 4 bases for J; bases not matched to a gene: 8. This table comes from immunoSEQ multiplex PCR, and its TCRdb copy is limited to in-frame clones, with some not included. Of about 300,000 clones listed, 65% to 85% were seen once; the top ten hold roughly 6%. The sequence was obtained from a human donor with chronic lymphocytic leukemia. The specimen comprised PBMCs, sampled at disease progression, from a patient treated with ibrutinib. The rearrangement joins TRBV19 to TRBJ1-2; 7 bases line up with TRBD1. The CDR3 region has the DNA TGTGCCAGTAGCTCGACAGGGACCGGCTATGGCTACACCTTC. Amino acid sequence: CASSSTGTGYGYTF.